Following are 21 T cell receptor beta chains from one sample sequenced in a study of post-analysis software for immune sequencing data. These receptors' antigens are unknown. Prepared TCR beta cDNA libraries contained unique molecular identifiers. TCRdb fed the PCR reads into MiXCR, producing one record per CDR3 protein. There are some 370,000 distinct CDR3 sequences in the sample; about a third occur only once, and 13% lies in the top ten. Overall study results and limits: Included in a set of about 5 TRBV segments more frequent in patients than controls were TRBV5-6, TRBV5-1 and TRBV20-1.

The specimen was blood. These receptors were collected from a girl between 5 and 17 years old with multiple sclerosis.

The chain is built from TRBV7-2 and TRBJ1-2, with D unresolved. Between the trimmed V and J ends, which lost 1 base and 4 bases, there was a span of 16 bases. Germline V gene sequence: CDR1 SGHTA, CDR2 FQGNSA. The CDR3 contains 16 residues. DNA for the CDR3: TGTGCCAGCAGCTTAGACCGGACGGGGATCTTCTATGGCTACACCTTC. Protein: CASSLDRTGIFYGYTF.

The sample holds a few counts of this clonotype. The chain recombines TRBV7-2 with TRBJ1-2; D remains unclear. CDR1 and CDR2 from the germline V gene are SGHTA and FQGNSA. The V end was cut by 1 base, the J end by 4 bases, with 13 bases between. This CDR3 region has 15 residues. The CDR3 coding sequence is TGTGCCAGCAGCTTAGACCCAGACATAACCTATGGCTACACCTTC. Residues: CASSLDPDITYGYTF.

This clonotype was detected a few times. The rearrangement uses TRBV19 and TRBJ1-6; D is unresolved. Germline CDR1 reads LNHDA; CDR2 reads SQIVND (reference sequence). V lost 3 bases and J lost 7, with 13 bases in between. The CDR3 extends over 15 amino acids. CDR3 DNA sequence: TGTGCCAGTAGTATTGGCCCCTTTGTCAATTCACCCCTCCACTTT. It encodes CASSIGPFVNSPLHF.

This clonotype was counted between two and nine times. This chain connects TRBV7-2 to TRBJ2-3; 7 nucleotides line up with TRBD2. The CDR3 is 15 amino acids. The V gene end was trimmed by 2 bases and the J gene end by 4 bases; junction bases not matched to a gene: 6. Per germline, CDR1 SGHTA and CDR2 FQGNSA. The CDR3 DNA follows: TGTGCCAGCAGCTTATTTAAGCGGGGATCAGATACGCAGTATTTT. Protein product: CASSLFKRGSDTQYF.

This clonotype was seen a few times. This chain connects TRBV13 to TRBJ1-1; D is unresolved. Germline V lookup: CDR1 PRHDT, CDR2 FYEKMQ (reference sequence). The CDR3 totals 14 residues. The V end was cut by 5 bases, the J end by 1 base, with 11 bases between. In DNA form, the CDR3 reads TGTGCCAGCAGCCGGGCAGAGACGAACACTGAAGCTTTCTTT. Translating gives CASSRAETNTEAFF.

The chain has TRBV29-1 and TRBJ2-1; 7 bases agree with TRBD1. This CDR3 spans 17 amino acids. V trimming: 1 base; J trimming: 4 bases; junction bases outside the gene matches: 13. Germline lookup yields CDR1 SQVTM and CDR2 ANQGSEA. In nucleotides, the CDR3 is TGCAGCGTTGAAGGAAGGACAGGAGCCCTTTTTTACAATGAGCAGTTCTTC. This sequence encodes CSVEGRTGALFYNEQFF.

The chain couples TRBV2 to TRBJ2-1, with 7 bases aligning to TRBD1. V trimming: 7 bases; J trimming: 9 bases; junction bases outside the gene matches: 3. Germline CDR1 SNHLY, CDR2 FYNNEI. CDR3 length equals 11 residues. Written as DNA, the CDR3 is TGTGCCAGCACCGGACAGGTTGAGCAGTTCTTC. Its protein product is CASTGQVEQFF.

In its sample, this clonotype was seen a few times. The chain employs TRBV12-3 or TRBV12-4 and TRBJ2-1; tentative D call: TRBD2 (7 bases). This CDR3 is built from 17 residues. V shed 2 bases and J shed 3 bases, with 17 bases lying between them. In nucleotides, the CDR3 is TGTGCCAGCAGTTTAAGAGTCGGCGGGGGCCTCTACAATGAGCAGTTCTTC. This sequence encodes CASSLRVGGGLYNEQFF.

This clonotype was seen only a few times. V is TRBV7-9 and J is TRBJ2-7; TRBD2 is a possible D gene (6 bases). V lost 8 bases and J lost 4, with 12 bases in between. The CDR3 consists of 12 residues. Germline values: CDR1 SEHNR, CDR2 FQNEAQ (reference sequence). CDR3 nucleotide sequence: TGTGCCAGCGCGGACGGGGGTTACGAGCAGTACTTC. This translates into CASADGGYEQYF. The entire variable domain, with the rest obtained from reference TRBV7-9 and TRBJ2-7, is as follows: DTGVSQNPRHKITKRGQNVTFRCDPISEHNRLYWYRQTLGQGPEFLTYFQNEAQLEKSRLLSDRFSAERPKGSFSTLEIQRTEQGDSAMYLCASADGGYEQYFGPGTRLTVT.

The CDR3 sequence: CASSLANRGTSGVLSSYEQYF. CDR3 DNA: TGTGCCAGCAGCTTAGCGAACAGAGGGACTAGCGGGGTCCTAAGTTCCTACGAGCAGTACTTC. The chain has TRBV11-1 and TRBJ2-4, with 13 bases aligning to TRBD2. With the DNA end fitting TRBJ2-7 better, the J assignment may be wrong. This CDR3 region has 21 residues. CDR1 SGHAT and CDR2 FQDESV come from the germline V gene (reference sequence).

The chain couples TRBV7-9 to TRBJ2-6, with 10 bases fitting TRBD1. Per germline, CDR1 SEHNR and CDR2 FQNEAQ (reference sequence). V lost 6 bases to trimming and J lost 8 bases; unmatched junction nucleotides: 10. The CDR3 is 16 residues long. The CDR3 sequence is CASRMGQGPLPNVLTF. For the CDR3, the DNA is TGTGCCAGCAGGATGGGACAGGGGCCCTTGCCCAACGTCCTGACTTTC.

In this sample, this clonotype turned up a few times. This rearrangement joins TRBV10-3 to TRBJ1-5, with D possibly TRBD1 on 5 matching bases. CDR3 length: 16 residues. Deletions cut 0 bases from V and 1 base from J, with 10 bases between. The germline V gene has CDR1 ENHRY and CDR2 SYGVKD. The CDR3 sequence: CAISESARESNQPQHF. CDR3 in DNA: TGTGCCATCAGTGAGTCCGCCAGGGAAAGCAATCAGCCCCAGCATTTT.

The table lists this clonotype with many counts. The rearrangement joins TRBV14 to TRBJ2-5; possible D gene TRBD2, 6 bases. Looked up from germline, CDR1 is SGHDN and CDR2 is FVKESK. The CDR3 spans 16 residues. Trimming pared 1 base from V and 1 base from J, leaving 13 bases between. Here the CDR3 DNA reads TGTGCCAGCAGCCAAGTGGGCTGGGGGGTCCAAGAGACCCAGTACTTC. It is translated as CASSQVGWGVQETQYF.

There are a few counts of this clonotype. The rearrangement joins TRBV6-5 to TRBJ1-5; 7 bases are a match to TRBD1. Germline V gives CDR1 MNHEY, CDR2 SVGAGI. This CDR3 has 14 amino acids. The trim removed 0 bases at V and 8 bases at J, leaving 4 bases unmatched. The CDR3 loop reads CASSYSTGIEPQHF. CDR3 in DNA: TGTGCCAGCAGTTACTCGACAGGGATAGAGCCCCAGCATTTT.

The sample holds a few counts of this clonotype. J is TRBJ2-2 and V is TRBV5-1; 8 bases are a match to TRBD2. The V gene's germline CDR1 is SGHRS and CDR2 YFSETQ. This CDR3 is built from 16 residues. V lost 2 bases and J lost 5; bases outside the gene matches: 8. The CDR3 coding sequence is TGCGCCAGCAGCTTTACCTCGGGACTAGGGACCGGGGAGCTGTTTTTT. It encodes CASSFTSGLGTGELFF.

This clonotype was detected only a few times. This rearrangement joins TRBV7-6 to TRBJ1-4; D possibly corresponds to TRBD1 (5 bases). The germline gives CDR1 SGHVS, CDR2 FNYEAQ. With 2 bases removed from V and 4 bases from J, the gap between germline ends came to 11 bases. The CDR3 runs to 15 residues. CDR3 region: CASSLSYGGNEKLFF. In nucleotides, the CDR3 is TGTGCCAGCAGCTTATCGTACGGGGGTAATGAAAAACTGTTTTTT.

The chain joins TRBV20-1 to TRBJ2-2; D not certain. Germline V gene data show CDR1 as DFQATT and CDR2 as SNEGSKA (reference sequence). Between the trimmed V and J ends, which lost 3 bases and 2 bases, there was a span of 16 bases. The CDR3 runs 16 residues. DNA for the CDR3: TGCAGTGCTAGTGTACTCGGCAACTCAAACACCGGGGAGCTGTTTTTT. It translates to CSASVLGNSNTGELFF.

This chain uses TRBV14 with TRBJ2-5; 8 nucleotides match TRBD2. Germline values: CDR1 SGHDN, CDR2 FVKESK. The CDR3 sequence is 16 residues long. V lost 1 base and J lost 5; bases outside the gene matches: 9. DNA for the CDR3: TGTGCCAGCAGCCAAGTCAGCGGGGGCGCGGGGGAGACCCAGTACTTC. Protein sequence: CASSQVSGGAGETQYF.

The sample holds a few counts of this clonotype. The chain is built from TRBV6-6 and TRBJ2-3; 10 nucleotides line up with TRBD2. Germline CDR1 and CDR2: MNHNY and SVGAGI (reference sequence). This CDR3 has 15 residues. V lost 6 bases, J lost 5 bases, and 8 bases stayed unmatched. The CDR3 DNA reads as TGTGCCAGCAGGTCCGGGACTAGCGTCGTAGATACGCAGTATTTT. Translated, it gives CASRSGTSVVDTQYF.

The V gene is TRBV12-3 or TRBV12-4, the J gene TRBJ2-1; the D gene is possibly TRBD1 (5 bases). CDR3 length: 14 residues. Trimming took 3 bases from V and 12 from J, leaving 18 bases between them. CDR3 protein: CASSFPPSTVWQFF. The CDR3 nucleotides are TGTGCCAGCAGTTTTCCCCCCTCGACAGTGTGGCAGTTCTTC.

The CDR3 DNA reads as TGTGCCAGCAGTCAACACAGGGAGGGCGAGCAGTACTTC. Protein sequence: CASSQHREGEQYF. The chain joins TRBV12-3 or TRBV12-4 to TRBJ2-7; TRBD2 might be the D (7 bases). This CDR3 has 13 residues. With 5 bases removed from V and 6 bases from J, the gap between germline ends came to 14 bases.